This TCR beta chain is drawn from a study of blood T cells in healthy people across ages. A second roughly 7 to 12 cycle PCR used barcoded and J-beta primers. TCRdb ran MiXCR on the 5' RACE reads and lists one entry per CDR3 protein. The sample has 650,000 to 800,000 distinct CDR3 sequences; more than 45% are singletons. This clonotype was found many times. The V gene lost 8 bases and the J gene lost 4 bases, with 12 bases spanning the gap. This CDR3 spans 12 amino acids. The sample consisted of blood. V is TRBV12-3 or TRBV12-4 and J is TRBJ2-7; perhaps TRBD1 as D (6 bases). The receptor comes from an elderly woman in good health. The CDR3, as DNA: TGTGCCAGCGGGCAGGGGCAATACGAGCAGTACTTC. Its translation is CASGQGQYEQYF.